The 5 T cell receptor beta chains given below trace back to one sample, sequenced in a study of blood T cells in healthy people across ages. A sample-barcoded 5' primer and a J-beta primer mix were used in a second PCR of roughly 6 to 11 cycles. TCRdb reanalysed the 5' RACE reads using MiXCR and keeps one entry per CDR3 protein. The sample includes fewer than 750,000 distinct CDR3 sequences, around 50% seen only once; the top ten take approximately 13%. The sample comprised blood. The origin of the receptors is a woman of 80 years or more in good health.

The V and J genes are TRBV7-2 and TRBJ2-3; maybe TRBD2 (7 bases). Germline assignment: CDR1 SGHTA and CDR2 FQGNSA. Trimming removed 6 bases from V and 2 bases from J, with 18 bases in between. The CDR3 has 16 residues. The CDR3 coding sequence is TGTGCCAGCAGGCTGACCTCAGGGGACTACACAGATACGCAGTATTTT. This encodes CASRLTSGDYTDTQYF.

The genes are TRBV18 and TRBJ2-5; D remains unclear. The germline V gene has CDR1 KGHSH and CDR2 LQKENI. The V end was cut by 3 bases, the J end by 2 bases, with 10 bases between. CDR3 length equals 14 residues. The CDR3 region is CASSPRSQQETQYF. CDR3 bases: TGTGCCAGCTCACCGAGGAGCCAGCAAGAGACCCAGTACTTC.

This clonotype was picked up many times. The gene calls are TRBV27 and TRBJ1-2; 7 bases map to TRBD1. After removal of 1 base from V and 2 bases from J, the junction contained 7 bases not matched to a gene. The germline gives CDR1 MNHEY, CDR2 SMNVEV (reference sequence). This CDR3 has 16 amino acids. In DNA form, the CDR3 reads TGTGCCAGCAGTTTATTAGGGGACAGAGGAAACTATGGCTACACCTTC. Amino acids: CASSLLGDRGNYGYTF.

Notes on this clonotype: A much larger clone is a single base away; this may be a read error. V is TRBV6-5 and J is TRBJ2-3, with D unclear. The CDR3 spans 13 residues. V gave up 2 bases and J gave up 4 bases, with 7 bases separating them. Germline CDR1 MNHEY, CDR2 SVGAGI. DNA of the CDR3: TGTGCCAGCAGTTACGACCACGCAGATACGCAGTATTTT. Translating it yields CASSYDHADTQYF.

The V call is TRBV7-9, the J call TRBJ2-7, with 7 bases lining up with TRBD2. The CDR3 loop spans 17 amino acids. Germline V lookup: CDR1 SEHNR, CDR2 FQNEAQ (reference sequence). V dropped 1 base and J dropped 0; count of bases not matched to a gene: 9. The CDR3 sequence is CASSLGPTSRSSYEQYF. As DNA, the CDR3 is TGTGCCAGCAGCTTAGGTCCGACTAGCAGGAGCTCCTACGAGCAGTACTTC.